What follows describes a single TCR beta chain. This clone appeared a few times. Its antigen remains undetermined. No base quality information exists; no much larger clone differs at one position. As encoded in the germline V gene, CDR1 is MGHDK while CDR2 is SYGVNS. There are 13 amino acids in the CDR3, from cysteine to phenylalanine inclusive. This entry keeps only the CDR3 DNA: 39 bases, framed from base 1. The V end loses 1 base and the J end loses 5 bases, and a stretch of 5 bases separates them. The data derive from a study of OX40 agonist ivuxolimab in advanced cancers. In terms of the full investigation: Ivuxolimab was an agonistic, fully human IgG2 monoclonal antibody directed against OX40 (CD134), a costimulatory receptor. Intravenous ivuxolimab was administered to patients every 2 weeks at six dose levels: 0.01, 0.1, 0.3, 1.5, 3 and 10 mg/kg. Of the approximately 50 patients in dose escalation, about 20 had hepatocellular carcinoma, roughly 15 had melanoma, 9 had renal cell carcinoma and 9 had head and neck cancer. A male proportion of 75% to 85% and a mean age of approximately 61 years, ranging from 23 to 79, were recorded for the dose-escalation cohort. Prior anti-PD-1, anti-PD-L1 or anti-CTLA-4 therapy was permitted, and checkpoint inhibitors had been received by under 50% of dose-escalation patients. Partial responses were achieved by three dose-escalation patients, of whom one had hepatocellular carcinoma and two had cutaneous melanoma. The purpose of peripheral TCRbeta sequencing was to test whether ivuxolimab changed TCR sequence diversity and led to clonal T-cell expansion. The paper covers the monotherapy dose-escalation part of the phase I ivuxolimab trial, which included N ≈ 50 patients. General findings and caveats noted by the study authors: After ivuxolimab, more expanded clones were found on average in CD8+ T cells than in CD4+ T cells. Antigen specificity was not determined for the clonally expanded peripheral T cells. At doses of 0.1 to 3.0 mg/kg, clonal expansion of both CD4+ and CD8+ T cells in blood was seen between baseline and week 6. In the 0.1-3.0 mg/kg groups, partial responders were among the patients with the lowest normalized peripheral clonal expansion, particularly in CD8+ T cells. Low levels of normalized T-cell clonal expansion were also seen in some patients who did not respond.

Genomic DNA was isolated from the sorted cells so that the TCRbeta CDR3 region could be sequenced. The immunoSEQ Assay was used to sequence the TCRbeta CDR3 regions. Drawn from immuneACCESS, this table holds only the in-frame rearrangements with V and J called that TCRdb kept. Clones are partly lost; checked studies trace under half to an unresolved V gene and leave the rest unexplained. The sample table holds under 90,000 clones, of which roughly 83% were seen once. The ten largest make up over 1.1% of the sample. Patients with autoimmune disease history or receiving systemic immunosuppression were excluded from the trial. Peripheral blood for TCR sequencing was collected from all dose cohorts at baseline, on cycle 4 day 1, and on cycle 7 day 1. The samples were taken from a phase I, first-in-human, multicenter, open-label dose-escalation trial of ivuxolimab. Adults with locally advanced or metastatic melanoma, renal cell carcinoma, hepatocellular carcinoma or head and neck squamous cell carcinoma were enrolled in the trial. Before TCR sequencing, CD4+ T cells and CD8+ T cells were sorted from peripheral blood as separate populations.

The source material was CD4+ or CD8+ T cells sorted from blood, sampled in a trial of the OX40 agonist ivuxolimab. The chain uses TRBV25-1 and TRBJ1-4; no D gene call is confident. This sequence originates from an adult with an advanced solid tumor such as melanoma, head and neck, liver or kidney cancer. Here is the DNA: TGTGCCAGCAGTGAATCCCCAAATGAAAAACTGTTTTTT. The encoded protein is CASSESPNEKLFF. The variable domain in full, with residues beyond the CDR3 obtained from the reference TRBV25-1 and TRBJ1-4 genes, is EADIYQTPRYLVIGTGKKITLECSQTMGHDKMYWYQQDPGMELHLIHYSYGVNSTEKGDLSSESTVSRIRTEHFPLTLESARPSHTSQYLCASSESPNEKLFFGSGTQLSVL.